The 21 T cell receptor beta chains below were found in one sample sequenced in a study of response to subunit inactivated influenza vaccine. TCRdb itself ran the RT-PCR reads through MiXCR, one entry per CDR3 protein. The data hold more than 700,000 distinct CDR3 sequences, with 20% to 25% observed a single time. Sequences were derived from PBMCs from blood, sampled 4 to 6 days after vaccination. The source is a man aged 50-60 years who received an inactivated influenza vaccine.

The rearrangement uses TRBV15 and TRBJ1-5, with 7 bases lining up with TRBD1. Unmatched junction bases numbered 0, after V lost 3 bases and J lost 4 bases. The CDR3 is 13 residues long. Germline V lookup: CDR1 LNHNV, CDR2 YYDKDF (reference sequence). DNA for the CDR3: TGTGCCACCAGCAGGGACAGGAATCAGCCCCAGCATTTT. Translation: CATSRDRNQPQHF.

The J gene is TRBJ2-5, the V gene TRBV12-3 or TRBV12-4; D gene unclear. Trimming stripped 5 bases from V and 1 base from J, with 17 bases between. CDR3 length: 16 amino acids. CDR3 in DNA: TGTGCCAGCAGTACCCATAGGGCAATTCCCCAAGAGACCCAGTACTTC. Encoded protein: CASSTHRAIPQETQYF.

The table lists this clonotype with a few counts. This rearrangement joins TRBV29-1 to TRBJ1-1; D is unclear. CDR3 size: 15 residues. Trimming pared 5 bases from V and 4 bases from J, leaving 20 bases between. Germline lookup yields CDR1 SQVTM and CDR2 ANQGSEA. CDR3 in DNA: TGCAGCGTTAGGCTGGGTGCGACCACGGGCACTGAAGCTTTCTTT. Protein sequence: CSVRLGATTGTEAFF.

This clonotype was found a few times. The chain uses TRBV4-2 and TRBJ2-2; TRBD2 might be the D (5 bases). The germline V gene encodes CDR1 LGHNA and CDR2 YNFKEQ. The CDR3 contains 18 residues. The germline V and J ends were trimmed by 0 bases and 5 bases, with 19 bases remaining between them. The CDR3: CASSQDVQPGKLTGELFF. CDR3 in DNA: TGTGCCAGCAGCCAAGATGTCCAACCGGGAAAATTGACCGGGGAGCTGTTTTTT.

The chain joins TRBV4-1 to TRBJ2-7; 9 bases map to TRBD1. Germline V CDR1 and CDR2: MGHRA, YSYEKL. V was clipped by 2 bases and J by 2 bases; unmatched bases: 7. The CDR3 spans 16 residues. CDR3: CASSQQTGQGTYEQYF. The CDR3, as DNA: TGCGCCAGCAGCCAACAAACAGGACAGGGGACCTACGAGCAGTACTTC.

The chain combines TRBV19 with TRBJ1-2; D remains ambiguous. V shed 3 bases and J shed 5 bases, with 7 bases lying between them. Germline V CDR1 and CDR2: LNHDA, SQIVND (reference sequence). CDR3 size: 12 residues. CDR3 DNA: TGTGCCAGTAGTATCGGCAGATATGGCTACACCTTC. Its translation is CASSIGRYGYTF.

The gene calls are TRBV18 and TRBJ1-2; a weak D match, TRBD1 (5 bases). The length of the CDR3 is 14 residues. With 3 bases removed from V and 8 bases from J, the gap between germline ends came to 16 bases. In germline, CDR1 is KGHSH, CDR2 LQKENI. The DNA for the CDR3 is TGTGCCAGCTCACCTCCGGGACTCGACGGGGGCTACACCTTC. Its protein product is CASSPPGLDGGYTF.

This chain uses TRBV20-1 with TRBJ2-5; TRBD2 aligns across 9 bases. The junction had 9 bases not matched to a gene; V was cut back by 5 bases and J by 5 bases. Germline CDR1 DFQATT, CDR2 SNEGSKA (reference sequence). The length of the CDR3 is 14 residues. The CDR3 sequence is CSAEERGAVETQYF. CDR3 DNA: TGCAGTGCTGAAGAGCGGGGGGCGGTCGAGACCCAGTACTTC.

This clonotype showed up just once. This chain connects TRBV4-1 to TRBJ2-2; weak D call: TRBD2 (5 bases). Germline-derived CDR1 and CDR2 are MGHRA and YSYEKL. The ends were cut back, 0 bases at V and 1 base at J, with 9 bases in the middle. The CDR3 is made up of 16 amino acids. As DNA, the CDR3 is TGCGCCAGCAGCCAAGATCGGGCGGGGAACACCGGGGAGCTGTTTTTT. Translating gives CASSQDRAGNTGELFF.

The chain couples TRBV5-1 to TRBJ2-1, with D unclear. V lost 0 bases and J 6 bases, leaving 10 bases between the germline ends. CDR1 and CDR2 (germline): SGHRS, YFSETQ. The CDR3 has 14 amino acids. The CDR3: CASSLGQRANEQFF. In DNA form, the CDR3 reads TGCGCCAGCAGCTTGGGACAACGAGCCAATGAGCAGTTCTTC.

The gene calls are TRBV11-2 and TRBJ2-3; 14 bases map to TRBD2. V trimming: 5 bases; J trimming: 2 bases; junction bases outside the gene matches: 3. Germline CDR1 and CDR2: SGHAT and FQNNGV. This CDR3 is 16 amino acids long. The CDR3 is CASSMGLAGATDTQYF. The CDR3 DNA is TGTGCCAGCAGCATGGGACTAGCGGGGGCCACAGATACGCAGTATTTT.

This clonotype was seen only a few times. This chain uses TRBV10-3 with TRBJ2-2; 11 nucleotides agree with TRBD1. With 10 bases clipped from V and 4 bases from J, the junction kept 8 bases outside the gene matches. Germline CDR1 and CDR2: ENHRY and SYGVKD. The CDR3 extends over 15 amino acids. CDR3 sequence (DNA): TGTGCCACCGGAACCGGGACAGGGGGCACCGGGGAGCTGTTTTTT. It translates to CATGTGTGGTGELFF.

This clonotype turned up a few times. The chain combines TRBV7-2 with TRBJ2-3; D gene unclear. The CDR3 has 14 amino acids. Germline values: CDR1 SGHTA, CDR2 FQGNSA. V was trimmed by 7 bases and J by 0 bases, leaving 11 bases between them. The CDR3 is CASTSGLSTDTQYF. CDR3 DNA sequence: TGTGCCAGCACATCCGGGCTTAGCACAGATACGCAGTATTTT.

The genes are TRBV10-3 and TRBJ2-7, with 7 bases aligning to TRBD1. V lost 10 bases to trimming and J lost 6 bases; unmatched junction nucleotides: 9. There are 12 residues in the CDR3. CDR1 and CDR2 (germline): ENHRY, SYGVKD. The CDR3 DNA is TGTGCCACAACAGGGGCTCGGAGCGAGCAGTACTTC. It yields the protein CATTGARSEQYF.

This clonotype was seen just once. The chain's CDR3 is CASSAYRGRSYNEQFF. The CDR3 DNA is TGTGCCAGCAGCGCATACAGGGGGCGATCATACAATGAGCAGTTCTTC. This chain joins TRBV7-9 and TRBJ2-1, with TRBD1 matching over 9 bases. This CDR3 is 16 amino acids long. V lost 5 bases and J lost 4; bases outside the gene matches: 9. From germline, CDR1 is SEHNR and CDR2 FQNEAQ (reference sequence).

This chain connects TRBV2 to TRBJ2-2, with 10 bases identical to TRBD1. This CDR3 spans 15 amino acids. Per the germline V gene, CDR1 is SNHLY and CDR2 is FYNNEI. The J segment lost 7 bases and the V segment lost 6 bases, leaving 8 bases of the junction unmatched. This CDR3 reads CASRADRGRIGELFF. CDR3 nucleotide sequence: TGTGCCAGCAGGGCAGACAGGGGGCGGATCGGGGAGCTGTTTTTT.

The rearrangement joins TRBV12-3 or TRBV12-4 to TRBJ2-5; TRBD2 is a possible D gene (6 bases). CDR3 length equals 14 residues. V dropped 4 bases and J dropped 1 base, with 10 bases sitting between them. CDR3 in DNA: TGTGCCAGCAGTTCCGCGGGGCTCCAAGAGACCCAGTACTTC. Its translation is CASSSAGLQETQYF.

The genes are TRBV30 and TRBJ2-7; 7 bases align to TRBD1. V shed 0 bases, J shed 11 bases, and the junction held 13 bases outside the gene matches. From germline, CDR1 is GTSNPN and CDR2 SVGIG (reference sequence). This CDR3 has 14 residues. CDR3 residues: CAWSVPGGDRVEYF. The CDR3 region has the DNA TGTGCCTGGAGTGTACCTGGGGGTGACAGGGTTGAGTACTTC.

This clonotype was seen ten or more times. The gene calls are TRBV5-1 and TRBJ1-1; 10 bases agree with TRBD1. Per the germline V gene, CDR1 is SGHRS and CDR2 is YFSETQ. The CDR3 contains 13 residues. J was trimmed by 6 bases and V by 2 bases; bases with no gene match: 1. The CDR3, as DNA: TGCGCCAGCAGCTTCGGACAGGGGGCTGAAGCTTTCTTT. It is translated as CASSFGQGAEAFF.

The chain is built from TRBV27 and TRBJ2-1, with 7 bases lining up with TRBD2. The ends lost 11 bases at V and 5 bases at J; junction bases unmatched: 24. The CDR3 length is 18 residues. Germline V CDR1 and CDR2: MNHEY, SMNVEV (reference sequence). The CDR3 nucleotides read TGTGCCTTCAGTTTATATTCGGGGAGGGCCTCATCGGACAATGAGCAGTTCTTC. Encoded protein: CAFSLYSGRASSDNEQFF.

This chain uses TRBV10-3 with TRBJ1-2; 8 positions agree with TRBD1. V shed 3 bases and J 7 bases; nucleotides not matched to a gene: 4. The CDR3 consists of 13 residues. Per the germline V gene, CDR1 is ENHRY and CDR2 is SYGVKD. The DNA for the CDR3 is TGTGCCATCAGTGATTGGACAGGGTCTGGCTACACCTTC. It is translated as CAISDWTGSGYTF.